One and the same sample provided the 7 T cell receptor beta chains below, sequenced in a study of pediatric ulcerative colitis. The protocol was immunoSEQ multiplex PCR, while the TCRdb copy is restricted to in-frame clones and leaves out a portion. Of approximately 40,000 clones listed, around 75% are singletons. Rectal tissue came from one to two pinch biopsies taken at colonoscopy. Sequencing was performed on gut tissue. The receptor source for this set is a boy aged 5-17 years with severe ulcerative colitis.

V usage is TRBV10-3 and J usage is TRBJ2-5; D may correspond to TRBD1 or TRBD2 (5 bases each). V was cut by 4 bases and J by 3 bases, with 12 bases left in between. The CDR3 sequence is 14 residues long. CDR1 and CDR2 (germline): ENHRY, SYGVKD. The CDR3 reads CAISAGVGEETQYF. In DNA form, the CDR3 reads TGTGCCATCAGTGCAGGAGTGGGGGAAGAGACCCAGTACTTC.

The chain has TRBV7-9 and TRBJ2-3, with 7 positions matching TRBD1. V was pared by 5 bases and J by 0 bases, with 11 bases of the junction left unmatched. Germline values: CDR1 SEHNR, CDR2 FQNEAQ (reference sequence). The CDR3 consists of 17 residues. CDR3 DNA sequence: TGTGCCAGCAGCCGTCCGTCGACAGGGAAAAGCACAGATACGCAGTATTTT. This encodes CASSRPSTGKSTDTQYF.

J is TRBJ1-6 and V is TRBV28; D unresolved. V was cut by 3 bases and J by 13 bases, with 7 bases left in between. Germline-derived CDR1 and CDR2 are MDHEN and SYDVKM. The CDR3 runs to 11 residues. CDR3 nucleotides: TGTGCCAGCAGTTTTAAACCTCCCCTCCACTTT. The encoded protein is CASSFKPPLHF.

The rearrangement links TRBV18 to TRBJ1-2, with 9 bases identical to TRBD1. The CDR3 is 14 residues long. V lost 6 bases, J lost 9 bases, and 11 bases stayed unmatched. Germline V gives CDR1 KGHSH, CDR2 LQKENI. CDR3 nucleotide sequence: TGTGCCAGCTCGTCTACCGGGACAGGGTATAGCTACACCTTC. Its protein product is CASSSTGTGYSYTF.

The genes are TRBV28 and TRBJ1-1, with D tentatively TRBD1 (6 bases). Germline V gene data show CDR1 as MDHEN and CDR2 as SYDVKM. The CDR3 spans 15 residues. V lost 2 bases and J lost 0, with 10 bases in between. CDR3 sequence reads: CASSLGGAMNTEAFF. CDR3 DNA: TGTGCCAGCAGTTTAGGGGGCGCGATGAACACTGAAGCTTTCTTT.

This CDR3 reads CASSLAVDEQFF. Written as DNA, the CDR3 is TGTGCCAGCAGCTTAGCAGTGGATGAGCAGTTCTTC. This chain connects TRBV7-8 to TRBJ2-1; D is uncertain. This CDR3 is 12 amino acids long. V lost 0 bases and J 8 bases, leaving 5 bases between the germline ends. Germline-derived CDR1 and CDR2 are SGHVS and FQNEAQ.

The V call is TRBV14, the J call TRBJ2-5; a weak D match, TRBD1 (6 bases). Between the trimmed V and J ends, which lost 3 bases and 5 bases, there was a span of 19 bases. The CDR3 consists of 16 residues. Germline CDR1 reads SGHDN; CDR2 reads FVKESK. The CDR3 nucleotides are TGTGCCAGCAGCCAGGAAAGCACAGGGTGGATCGAGACCCAGTACTTC. This translates into CASSQESTGWIETQYF.